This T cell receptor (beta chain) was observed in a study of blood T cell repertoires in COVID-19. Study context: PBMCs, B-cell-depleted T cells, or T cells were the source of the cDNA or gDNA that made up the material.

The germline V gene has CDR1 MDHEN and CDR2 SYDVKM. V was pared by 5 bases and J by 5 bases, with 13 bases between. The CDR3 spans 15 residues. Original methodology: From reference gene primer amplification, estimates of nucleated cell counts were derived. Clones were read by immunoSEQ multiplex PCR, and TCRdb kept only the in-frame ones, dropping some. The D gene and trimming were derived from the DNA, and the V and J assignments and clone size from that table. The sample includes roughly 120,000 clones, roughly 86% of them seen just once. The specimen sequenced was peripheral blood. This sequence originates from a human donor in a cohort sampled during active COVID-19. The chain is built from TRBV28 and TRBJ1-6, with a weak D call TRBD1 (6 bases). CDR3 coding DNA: TGTGCCAGCAGTCCTCCGACAGGCAATAATTCACCCCTCCACTTT. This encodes CASSPPTGNNSPLHF.